This T cell receptor beta chain appears in the sequencing data of a study of OX40 agonist ivuxolimab in advanced cancers. About the full investigation: The costimulatory receptor OX40 (CD134) was targeted by ivuxolimab, a fully human IgG2 agonistic monoclonal antibody. Intravenous ivuxolimab was administered to patients every 2 weeks at six dose levels: 0.01, 0.1, 0.3, 1.5, 3 and 10 mg/kg. Of the roughly 54 dose-escalation patients, hepatocellular carcinoma was present in about 20, melanoma in approximately 15, renal cell carcinoma in 9 and head and neck cancer in 9. The dose-escalation cohort was almost 85% male with a mean age of 60 years, ranging from roughly 20 to 80. Patients were allowed to have had prior anti-PD-1, anti-PD-L1 or anti-CTLA-4 therapy, and 30% to 40% of the dose-escalation patients had been treated with checkpoint inhibitors. Partial responses were achieved by three dose-escalation patients, of whom one had hepatocellular carcinoma and two had cutaneous melanoma. Peripheral TCRbeta sequencing aimed to test whether ivuxolimab altered TCR sequence diversity and caused clonal T-cell expansion. The paper covers the monotherapy dose-escalation part of the phase I ivuxolimab trial, which included N of about 56 patients.

This clone was seen once. Its antigen is unknown. No much larger clone exists at a distance of one base, and base qualities are not known. Genomic DNA was isolated from the sorted cells so that the TCRbeta CDR3 region could be sequenced. TCRbeta CDR3 regions were sequenced using the immunoSEQ Assay. The clones in this table, taken by TCRdb from immuneACCESS, are in-frame only. Not every clone is retained; where verified, under half of the shortfall comes from an unresolved V gene, and the cause of the rest is unknown. The sample table records 22,000 or so clones; approximately 78% of these occur just once. In total, the top ten clones hold 16% of the sample. Broader findings and caveats from the paper: After ivuxolimab, expanded clones were on average more numerous among CD8+ T cells than among CD4+ T cells. Clonal expansion of both CD4+ and CD8+ blood T cells was observed from baseline to week 6 at doses 0.1 to 3.0 mg/kg. Partial responders in the 0.1-3.0 mg/kg groups had among the lowest normalized peripheral clonal expansion, especially among CD8+ T cells. Which antigens the clonally expanded peripheral T cells were specific for was not determined. Low levels of normalized T-cell clonal expansion were also seen in some patients who did not respond.

Reading the germline V gene (reference sequence) gives CDR1 SGHNT and CDR2 YYREEE. Including the terminal cysteine and phenylalanine, the CDR3 comprises 14 residues. The entry retains the CDR3 DNA only, 42 bases that are in frame from base 1. V ends up 5 bases short and J 2 bases short, with an unmatched junction base count of 4. The trial excluded patients who had a history of autoimmune disease or were on systemic immunosuppression. Peripheral blood for TCR sequencing was collected from all dose cohorts at baseline, on cycle 4 day 1, and on cycle 7 day 1. Samples were obtained from an open-label, multicenter, first-in-human phase I dose-escalation trial of ivuxolimab. Adults with locally advanced or metastatic melanoma, renal cell, hepatocellular, or head and neck squamous cell carcinoma were enrolled in the trial. Before TCR sequencing, CD4+ T cells and CD8+ T cells were sorted from peripheral blood as separate populations.

This chain is built from TRBV5-4 and TRBJ1-5; the junction holds 7 bases that match TRBD1. The TCR sequence derives from an adult with an advanced solid tumor such as melanoma, head and neck, liver or kidney cancer. Sample: CD4+ or CD8+ T cells sorted from blood, taken in a trial of the OX40 agonist ivuxolimab. The bases are TGTGCCAGCAGTCAGGGGGGGGGCAATCAGCCCCAGCATTTT. Its coded protein is CASSQGGGNQPQHF.